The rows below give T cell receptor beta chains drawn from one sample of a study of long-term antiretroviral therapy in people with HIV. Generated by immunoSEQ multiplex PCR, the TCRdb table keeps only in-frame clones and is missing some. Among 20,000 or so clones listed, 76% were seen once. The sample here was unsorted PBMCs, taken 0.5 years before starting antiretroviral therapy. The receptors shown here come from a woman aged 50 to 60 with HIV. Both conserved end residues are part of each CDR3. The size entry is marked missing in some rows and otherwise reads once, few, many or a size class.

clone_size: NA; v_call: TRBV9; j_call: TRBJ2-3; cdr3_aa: CASSVQGADPSDTQYF
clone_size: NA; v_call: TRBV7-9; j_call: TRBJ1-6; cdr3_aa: CASSLGQGFYNSPLHF
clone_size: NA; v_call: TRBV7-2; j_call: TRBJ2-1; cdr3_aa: CASSFDLRGEQFF
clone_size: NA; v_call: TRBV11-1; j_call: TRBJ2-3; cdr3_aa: CASSRWGADTQYF
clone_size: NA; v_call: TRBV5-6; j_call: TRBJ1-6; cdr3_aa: CASSLEGQGYNSPLHF
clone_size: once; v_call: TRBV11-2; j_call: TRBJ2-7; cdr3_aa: CASSSYRQGSYEQYF
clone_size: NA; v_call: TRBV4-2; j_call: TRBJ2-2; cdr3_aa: CASSQEREVWGTTGELFF
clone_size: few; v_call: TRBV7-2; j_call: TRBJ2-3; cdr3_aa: CASSPREGLADTQYF
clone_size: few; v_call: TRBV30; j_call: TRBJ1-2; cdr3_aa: CAWGQVDYTF
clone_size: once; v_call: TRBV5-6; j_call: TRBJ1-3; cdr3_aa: CASSLSAVGVAGNTIYF
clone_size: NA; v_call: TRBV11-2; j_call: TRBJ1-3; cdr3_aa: CASSFDSGNTIYF
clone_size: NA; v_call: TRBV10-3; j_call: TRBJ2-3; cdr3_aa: CAIGTSGDTDTQYF
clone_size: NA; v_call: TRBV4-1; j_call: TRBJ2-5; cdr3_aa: CASSEKDPSPQETQYF
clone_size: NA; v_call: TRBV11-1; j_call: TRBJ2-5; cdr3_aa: CASSSLAGGYQETQYF
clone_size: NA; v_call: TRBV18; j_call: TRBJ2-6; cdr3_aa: CASSPSGFSGANVLTF
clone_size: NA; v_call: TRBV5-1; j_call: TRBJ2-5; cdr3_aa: CASSSYPGSQETQYF
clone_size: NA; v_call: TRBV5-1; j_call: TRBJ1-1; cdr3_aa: CASSSGQGKTEAFF
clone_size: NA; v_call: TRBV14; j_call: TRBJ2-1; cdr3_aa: CASSQDEIPGGYNEQFF
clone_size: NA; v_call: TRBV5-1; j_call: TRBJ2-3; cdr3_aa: CASSFGQASRSTDTQYF
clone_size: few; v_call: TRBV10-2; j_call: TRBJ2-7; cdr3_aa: CASSDGGTGDFEQYF
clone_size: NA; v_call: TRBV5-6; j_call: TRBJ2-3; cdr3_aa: CASSFKLGQDTQYF
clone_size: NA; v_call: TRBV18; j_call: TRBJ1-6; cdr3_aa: CASSPNREFLDSPLHF
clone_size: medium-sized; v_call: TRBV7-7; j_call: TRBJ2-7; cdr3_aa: CASSSGQGNEQYF
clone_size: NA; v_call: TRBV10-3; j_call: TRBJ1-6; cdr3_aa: CAISVNSDSPLHF
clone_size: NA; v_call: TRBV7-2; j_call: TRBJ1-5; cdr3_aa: CASRANRDGNQPQHF
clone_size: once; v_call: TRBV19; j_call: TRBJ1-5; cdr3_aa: CASSIRGQGGNPSNQPQHF
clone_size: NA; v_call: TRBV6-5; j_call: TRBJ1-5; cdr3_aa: CASSSQGVGNQPQHF
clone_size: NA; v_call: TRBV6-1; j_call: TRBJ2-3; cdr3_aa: CASRDSSTDTQYF
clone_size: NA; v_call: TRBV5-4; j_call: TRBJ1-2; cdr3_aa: CASSLDPRGGGYTF
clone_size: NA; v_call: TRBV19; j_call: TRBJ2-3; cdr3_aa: CASSIRGRLITDTQYF